Listed below are T cell receptor beta chains from one sample, sequenced in a study of T cells expressing NK-cell markers. TCRdb reprocessed the 5' RACE reads; each CDR3 protein has one entry and no DNA is given. The sample holds about 120,000 distinct CDR3 sequences. The sample comprised blood T cells: a sorted CD56 or NKG2C T cell subset, CD4+ or CD8+ T cells, or bulk PBMC T cells (not recorded which). These receptor sequences come from a woman aged 18 to 75 in good health. CDR3s include the opening cysteine and the closing phenylalanine or tryptophan. Some rows mark clone size as missing; the rest say once, few, many or name a class of expanded clone.

>TRBV4-3|TRBJ2-7|-
CASSQVADYSYEQYF
>TRBV20-1|TRBJ2-5|-
CSASSGETQYF
>TRBV7-9|TRBJ1-1|-
CASSLDRGRVNTEAFF
>TRBV15|TRBJ2-2|-
CATSREGSSGELFF
>TRBV7-2|TRBJ1-2|-
CASSLDGGGYTF
>TRBV20-1|TRBJ1-5|-
CSARGLLGSNQPQHF
>TRBV9|TRBJ2-7|-
CASSLAGTSAYEQYF
>TRBV28|TRBJ2-5|-
CASSFIWREETQYF
>TRBV12-3/TRBV12-4|TRBJ2-3|-
CASSLVSHTDTQYF
>TRBV25-1|TRBJ1-1|-
CASSESVFQPLNTEAFF
>TRBV7-8|TRBJ1-5|-
CASSFRGAGDYSNQPQHF
>TRBV5-1|TRBJ2-5|-
CASSLVGAGQLQTQYF
>TRBV20-1|TRBJ2-3|-
CSARTGGGTDTQYF
>TRBV27|TRBJ1-5|-
CASSTGNQPQHF
>TRBV11-2|TRBJ2-2|-
CASSLGLFGTGELFF
>TRBV6-5|TRBJ1-1|-
CASSLRGETEAFF
>TRBV4-3|TRBJ2-1|-
CASSQGLAGDNEQFF
>TRBV27|TRBJ2-1|-
CASSLRFSSYNEQFF
>TRBV6-5|TRBJ2-1|-
CASSYSRPVGVYNEQFF
>TRBV27|TRBJ2-3|medium-sized
CASSLLAGFTDTQYF
>TRBV6-1|TRBJ2-5|-
CASRLTGDQETQYF
>TRBV18|TRBJ1-2|-
CASSPRQTLDGYTF
>TRBV7-2|TRBJ2-1|-
CASSPPGGGAYNEQFF
>TRBV4-3|TRBJ2-3|-
CASSQTPGQGSADTQYF
>TRBV6-1|TRBJ2-3|-
CASSDGTSQDTQYF
>TRBV10-3|TRBJ1-1|-
CAIGDRATEAFF
>TRBV27|TRBJ2-3|-
CASGPPGTDTQYF
>TRBV3-1|TRBJ2-2|-
CASTPRYNSPGELFF
>TRBV20-1|TRBJ2-7|-
CSARDWNGGVAYEQYF
>TRBV7-9|TRBJ2-1|-
CASSFASSYNEQFF
>TRBV19|TRBJ2-3|-
CASWAPPADTQYF
>TRBV5-1|TRBJ1-5|-
CASSLLGPGAQHF
>TRBV28|TRBJ2-2|-
CASSLVGELFF
>TRBV18|TRBJ1-2|-
CASSPITGVIGYTF
>TRBV2|TRBJ2-1|-
CASVGPYNEQFF
>TRBV7-2|TRBJ2-7|-
CASSFNLAGPSDEQYF
>TRBV6-1|TRBJ2-1|-
CASSQMAGSYNEQFF
>TRBV15|TRBJ2-5|-
CATSGDRGQETQYF
>TRBV7-2|TRBJ2-1|-
CASSRLAGDNEQFF
>TRBV29-1|TRBJ1-1|-
CSSGTINTEAFF
>TRBV7-8|TRBJ2-1|-
CASDLTAPGTGYNEQFF
>TRBV7-9|TRBJ2-3|-
CASSSGSDTQYF
>TRBV6-5|TRBJ2-5|-
CASSWGTGGQETQYF
>TRBV6-1|TRBJ2-1|-
CASRLIVSDLHNEQFF
>TRBV5-6|TRBJ1-1|-
CASSLTRGLIRNTEAFF